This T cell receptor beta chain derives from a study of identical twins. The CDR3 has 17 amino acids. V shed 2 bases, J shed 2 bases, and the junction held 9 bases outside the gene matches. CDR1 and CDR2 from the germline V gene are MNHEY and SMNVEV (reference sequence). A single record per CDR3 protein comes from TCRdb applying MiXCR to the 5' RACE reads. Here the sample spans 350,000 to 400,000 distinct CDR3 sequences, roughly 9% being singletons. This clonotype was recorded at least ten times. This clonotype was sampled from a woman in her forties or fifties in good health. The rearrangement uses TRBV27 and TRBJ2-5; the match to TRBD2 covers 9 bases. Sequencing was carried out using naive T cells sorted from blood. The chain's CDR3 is CASSLTGLAPQQETQYF. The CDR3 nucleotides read TGTGCCAGCAGTTTAACGGGACTAGCCCCTCAACAAGAGACCCAGTACTTC.